The subject of this entry is one T cell receptor (beta chain). Its antigen is not yet known. One base away there is no much larger clone; base qualities are not given. V is cut by 10 bases and J by 7 bases, and the space between the germline ends is 20 bases. The germline V gene encodes CDR1 ENHRY and CDR2 SYGVKD. The cysteine opens and the phenylalanine closes a CDR3 of 13 amino acids. The sequence is cut down to CDR3 DNA, 39 bases in frame from base 1. Sequencing relied on an Illumina NovaSeq 6000. cDNA libraries for TCRalpha and TCRbeta were prepared by 5'RACE using constant-segment primers, with sample barcodes and unique molecular identifiers added. Trizol reagent was used to extract RNA from every sample. Library amplification was performed in two PCR steps, and a second sample barcode and Illumina TruSeq adapters were introduced in the second step. Sequencing of libraries was performed on an Illumina NovaSeq with 2 x 150 bp paired-end reads. From the authors' description of their analysis: With migec v1.2.7, reads were demultiplexed and then collapsed into UMI-guided consensus sequences. With mixcr v2.1.11, UMI consensuses were aligned to TRA and TRB V and J templates and assembled into clonotypes. Expanded or contracted clonotypes were those called significant by both edgeR and NoisET, with noise models trained on biological replicates. edgeR calls used a false discovery rate-adjusted p below 0.01 and a log2 fold-change threshold of 1. As an exploratory analysis of dynamics, max-normalized trajectories of the 1000 most abundant clonotypes were examined with PCA combined with hierarchical clustering. Each responding clone was given a CD4 or CD8 phenotype based on the CD4+ and CD8+ repertoires, which had been sequenced separately. TCRdb applied fastp at Q25 and MiXCR to the public reads, then kept only in-frame beta chains. Merged by CDR3 protein, the rows form single entries marked with the most common genes and DNA. These V and J calls derive from TCRdb rather than the authors' analysis. The sample profile shows fewer than 700,000 distinct CDR3 sequences; more than 15% of them were found once. Of the sample, about 12% falls within the top ten clones.

The data were obtained in a study of T-cell memory formation after mild COVID-19 (dated by TCRdb to the early 2020s). A note on the overall study: TCR sequence clusters from the two donors were found to be largely donor specific. In two donors, T-cell clones that expanded and contracted after mild COVID-19 were followed by sequencing TCRalpha and TCRbeta repertoires longitudinally. The cohort was made up of two young adult volunteers, one female and one male, who were previously healthy.

Broad study findings and their caveats: Contracting CD4+ clones were located mainly in the CM and EM memory subsets, whereas CD8+ clones were found to be enriched in EMRA. SARS-CoV-2 specificity of the second-wave clones peaking on day 37 was not confirmed. Balanced CD4/CD8 phenotypes were observed for clones contracting from day 15 to 85, whereas a bias towards CD4+ was observed for a second wave of clones expanding from day 15 to 37. Some responding clones were found in pre-infection memory, which suggests that pre-existing cross-reactive memory T cells took part in the SARS-CoV-2 response. Only two mild cases were covered by the study, and larger cohorts that include severe cases with pre-infection samples were considered necessary.

Ficoll-Paque density gradient centrifugation was the method used to isolate PBMCs. Input material: PBMCs or a T cell subset sorted from them (not recorded which). This sequence originates from an adult woman who had mild COVID-19 (a few samples of this study predate the infection). The sample titles of this study are shuffled in the database, so cell type and time point are left out; the donor was told from shared clones. The chain couples TRBV10-3 to TRBJ2-7; perhaps TRBD2 is the D gene, with 5 bases matching. The CDR3 region: CASRAPEDREQYF. The sequence in DNA is TGTGCCAGCCGGGCCCCGGAGGATAGGGAGCAGTACTTC.